The subject of this entry is one T cell receptor beta chain. This specimen comes from a study of blood T cell repertoires in COVID-19. Participants came from about two dozen US areas, aged roughly 18 to 95 years. Recovered status applied to Cohort 3 donors who had two consecutive negative PCRs. It also applied to those with clearance or with symptom resolution. The CDR3 is 16 amino acids. Germline V lookup: CDR1 SGDLS, CDR2 YYNGEE. V was pared by 0 bases and J by 5 bases, with 14 bases between. The method was immunoSEQ multiplex PCR; TCRdb's version includes in-frame clones alone and lacks a portion of them. The table records under 350,000 clones, roughly nine tenths of them present only once.

Sequencing was performed on PBMCs or T cells enriched from blood (not recorded which). The chain employs TRBV9 and TRBJ2-2; possible D gene TRBD1, 6 bases. This receptor was taken from a man in his sixties who had recovered from COVID-19. The CDR3 is CASSVGDTSRTGELFF. In nucleotides, the CDR3 is TGTGCCAGCAGCGTAGGGGACACGTCGCGGACCGGGGAGCTGTTTTTT. Full variable domain (missing parts from reference TRBV9 and TRBJ2-2): DSGVTQTPKHLITATGQRVTLRCSPRSGDLSVYWYQQSLDQGLQFLIQYYNGEERAKGNILERFSAQQFPDLHSELNLSSLELGDSALYFCASSVGDTSRTGELFFGEGSRLTVL.